This T cell receptor beta chain originates from a study of T cell responses to AZD1222 COVID-19 vaccine. Repertoires were generated with immunoSEQ multiplex PCR, while TCRdb's copy carries only in-frame clones and drops some. This sample has about 160,000 clones; roughly 94% occur once, and the top ten carry approximately 5.5%. The length of the CDR3 is 15 residues. Germline CDR1 and CDR2: KGHDR and SFDVKD. V trimming: 4 bases; J trimming: 6 bases; junction bases outside the gene matches: 8. The starting material was peripheral blood, obtained 28 days after the second AZD1222 dose. The clonotype was recovered from an adult who received the AZD1222 COVID-19 vaccine. This chain connects TRBV24-1 to TRBJ2-4; TRBD2 matches at 7 bases. In nucleotides, the CDR3 is TGTGCCACCAGTGACCTACAGCGGGAAGGAAACATTCAGTACTTC. Protein: CATSDLQREGNIQYF.